These 17 T cell receptor beta chains share one sample of origin, sequenced in a study of T cells after yellow fever vaccination. TCRdb processed the 5' RACE reads anew with MiXCR; each CDR3 protein has one entry. The sample has fewer than 500,000 distinct CDR3 sequences; 15% to 20% are singletons. This specimen consisted of PBMCs, obtained before the yellow fever booster vaccination. These receptor sequences come from a man younger than 35 who received the YFV17D yellow fever vaccine.

This clonotype turned up a few times. This sequence joins TRBV5-1 and TRBJ2-5; D perhaps matches TRBD1 (5 bases). Per the germline V gene, CDR1 is SGHRS and CDR2 is YFSETQ. The CDR3 consists of 14 residues. V was clipped by 8 bases and J by 2 bases, with 16 bases between them. The CDR3 DNA is TGCGCCAGTCATCCTGGGGCTACACAAGAGACCCAGTACTTC. This translates into CASHPGATQETQYF.

J is TRBJ2-1 and V is TRBV6-5, with D perhaps given as TRBD1 or TRBD2 (5 bases each). The CDR3 totals 14 residues. CDR1 and CDR2 from the germline V gene are MNHEY and SVGAGI. With 8 bases removed from V and 5 bases from J, the gap between germline ends came to 16 bases. CDR3: CASLGPGLHNEQFF. For the CDR3, the DNA is TGTGCCAGCCTGGGACCGGGTCTCCACAATGAGCAGTTCTTC.

The sample holds a few counts of this clonotype. This chain connects TRBV20-1 to TRBJ1-1; D is uncertain. Germline V CDR1 and CDR2: DFQATT, SNEGSKA (reference sequence). Trimming took 5 bases from V and 5 from J, leaving 15 bases between them. The CDR3 loop spans 13 amino acids. CDR3 coding DNA: TGCAGTGCTCAAACCGTTACAACGACTGAAGCTTTCTTT. It is translated as CSAQTVTTTEAFF.

This clonotype showed up just a few times. The DNA for the CDR3 is TGTGCCAGCAGCCCGGGGGCCGGGAAAGATACGCAGTATTTT. This translates into CASSPGAGKDTQYF. This sequence joins TRBV7-2 and TRBJ2-3; D is tentatively TRBD1 or TRBD2 (6 bases each). CDR1 and CDR2 from the germline V gene are SGHTA and FQGNSA. The CDR3 has 14 amino acids. The V and J ends lost 5 bases and 5 bases respectively, with 14 bases between them.

The chain combines TRBV20-1 with TRBJ2-7, with D uncertain. This CDR3 contains 12 residues. V was shortened by 4 bases and J by 2 bases, with 9 bases between the two germline ends. CDR1 and CDR2 from the germline V gene are DFQATT and SNEGSKA (reference sequence). CDR3 nucleotide sequence: TGCAGTGCTAATTTGGGCCCCTACGAGCAGTACTTC. This translates into CSANLGPYEQYF.

A few counts support this clonotype. The CDR3 nucleotides are TGTGCCAGCTCACCCGACAGGGGCCTATACGAGCAGTACGTC. Protein sequence: CASSPDRGLYEQYV. The chain joins TRBV18 to TRBJ2-7; 8 positions agree with TRBD1. The germline V gene has CDR1 KGHSH and CDR2 LQKENI. The ends lost 3 bases at V and 4 bases at J; junction bases unmatched: 5. The CDR3 consists of 14 residues.

This clonotype was seen more than once but under ten times. The rearrangement uses TRBV4-1 and TRBJ2-5; no clear D gene. The CDR3 has 16 residues. The V end was cut by 0 bases, the J end by 4 bases, with 15 bases between. The germline gives CDR1 MGHRA, CDR2 YSYEKL. Written as DNA, the CDR3 is TGCGCCAGCAGCCAAGATCTAGGCTCTAAGCGAGAGACCCAGTACTTC. Protein product: CASSQDLGSKRETQYF.

A few counts support this clonotype. J is TRBJ2-1 and V is TRBV20-1; maybe TRBD1 (5 bases). Trimming removed 0 bases at V and 11 bases at J, with 11 bases between. The CDR3 spans 12 residues. Germline CDR1 DFQATT, CDR2 SNEGSKA (reference sequence). CDR3 sequence reads: CSARDPGIQQFF. The CDR3 DNA follows: TGCAGTGCTAGAGATCCAGGGATACAGCAGTTCTTC.

This clonotype appeared a few times. This rearrangement joins TRBV7-2 to TRBJ2-7, with TRBD2 matching over 7 bases. CDR3 size: 16 residues. CDR1 and CDR2 (germline): SGHTA, FQGNSA. V gave up 5 bases and J gave up 3 bases; unmatched junction bases: 13. CDR3 nucleotides: TGTGCCAGCAGCCCTACGCGACGGAGCGGGGTCTACGAGCAGTACTTC. Translating it yields CASSPTRRSGVYEQYF. Looking up the rest from reference TRBV7-2 and TRBJ2-7 gives the full variable domain: GAGVSQSPSNKVTEKGKDVELRCDPISGHTALYWYRQSLGQGLEFLIYFQGNSAPDKSGLPSDRFSAERTGGSVSTLTIQRTQQEDSAVYLCASSPTRRSGVYEQYFGPGTRLTVT.

This clonotype was detected only a few times. V usage is TRBV7-9 and J usage is TRBJ1-4, with D hard to call. Germline CDR1 SEHNR, CDR2 FQNEAQ (reference sequence). The CDR3 contains 11 residues. The V gene lost 4 bases and the J gene lost 7 bases, with 4 bases spanning the gap. The CDR3 protein is CASSSVEKLFF. The CDR3 bases are TGTGCCAGCAGCTCGGTTGAAAAACTGTTTTTT.

This clonotype was counted only a few times. The chain carries TRBV7-2 and TRBJ2-2; D could derive from TRBD1 or TRBD2 (5 bases each). The V end lost 5 bases, the J end lost 6 bases, and 22 bases lay between the germline ends. The CDR3 length is 17 residues. Germline V gene sequence: CDR1 SGHTA, CDR2 FQGNSA. This CDR3 is CASSLLLGADRAGELFF. CDR3 DNA: TGTGCCAGCAGCCTCTTACTAGGGGCGGATCGCGCCGGGGAGCTGTTTTTT.

This clonotype was counted ten times or more. The chain combines TRBV5-1 with TRBJ1-4, with unresolved D. The germline CDR1 and CDR2 sequences are SGHRS and YFSETQ. The CDR3 loop spans 18 amino acids. V was trimmed by 5 bases and J by 0 bases, leaving 20 bases between them. The CDR3 here is CASSDALRTIATNEKLFF. The DNA for the CDR3 is TGCGCCAGCAGTGATGCTCTGCGAACTATTGCAACTAATGAAAAACTGTTTTTT. The variable domain in full, completed from reference TRBV5-1 and TRBJ1-4, reads KAGVTQTPRYLIKTRGQQVTLSCSPISGHRSVSWYQQTPGQGLQFLFEYFSETQRNKGNFPGRFSGRQFSNSRSEMNVSTLELGDSALYLCASSDALRTIATNEKLFFGSGTQLSVL.

This clonotype occurred many times. The rearrangement links TRBV7-2 to TRBJ2-7; D unresolved. Germline assignment: CDR1 SGHTA and CDR2 FQGNSA. The ends were cut back, 3 bases at V and 2 bases at J, with 8 bases in the middle. The CDR3 sequence is 13 residues long. The CDR3 sequence: CASSFTTAYEQYV. CDR3 DNA: TGTGCCAGCAGCTTCACCACAGCCTACGAGCAGTACGTC.

The rearrangement joins TRBV11-2 to TRBJ1-3; D is unresolved. The germline V gene has CDR1 SGHAT and CDR2 FQNNGV. The CDR3 contains 14 residues. Trimming removed 5 bases from V and 0 bases from J, with 8 bases in between. The CDR3 here is CASSPPYSGNTIYF. The CDR3 bases are TGTGCCAGCAGCCCCCCCTACTCTGGAAACACCATATATTTT. Supplemented by reference TRBV11-2 and TRBJ1-3, the full variable domain reads EAGVAQSPRYKIIEKRQSVAFWCNPISGHATLYWYQQILGQGPKLLIQFQNNGVVDDSQLPKDRFSAERLKGVDSTLKIQPAKLEDSAVYLCASSPPYSGNTIYFGEGSWLTVV.

This chain links TRBV18 with TRBJ1-5, with TRBD1 as a possible D gene (6 bases). This CDR3 has 16 amino acids. V was shortened by 3 bases and J by 2 bases, with 14 bases between the two germline ends. Germline CDR1 is KGHSH and CDR2 is LQKENI. CDR3 bases: TGTGCCAGCTCACCCAATCAGGGGTCGGGCAATCAGCCCCAGCATTTT. Protein sequence: CASSPNQGSGNQPQHF.

This clonotype was recorded many times. This chain uses TRBV6-2 or TRBV6-3 with TRBJ1-6, with no clear D. V was cut by 0 bases and J by 0 bases, with 15 bases left in between. The germline V gene has CDR1 MNHEY and CDR2 SVGEGT. The CDR3 runs to 19 residues. CDR3 coding DNA: TGTGCCAGCAGTTACTCTGGGAGGCGGACTAGCTCCTATAATTCACCCCTCCACTTT. It is translated as CASSYSGRRTSSYNSPLHF.

This chain joins TRBV5-6 and TRBJ2-4; D perhaps matches TRBD1 (5 bases). Per the germline V gene, CDR1 is SGHDT and CDR2 is YYEEEE. The CDR3 totals 13 residues. V was shortened by 1 base and J by 8 bases, with 10 bases between the two germline ends. CDR3 bases: TGTGCCAGCAGCTTGTCCCAGGGATACATTCAGTACTTC. It codes for CASSLSQGYIQYF.